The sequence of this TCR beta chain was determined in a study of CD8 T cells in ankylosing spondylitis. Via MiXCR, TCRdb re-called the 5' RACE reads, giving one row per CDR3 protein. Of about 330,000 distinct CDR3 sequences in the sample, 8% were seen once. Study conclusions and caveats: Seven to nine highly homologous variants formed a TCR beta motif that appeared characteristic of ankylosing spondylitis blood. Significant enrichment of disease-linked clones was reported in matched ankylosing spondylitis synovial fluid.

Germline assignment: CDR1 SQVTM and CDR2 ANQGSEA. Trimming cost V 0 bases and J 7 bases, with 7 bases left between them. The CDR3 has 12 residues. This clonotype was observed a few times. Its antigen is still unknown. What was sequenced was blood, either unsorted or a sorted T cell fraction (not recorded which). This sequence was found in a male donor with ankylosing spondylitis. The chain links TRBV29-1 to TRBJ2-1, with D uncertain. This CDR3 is CSVEDSLNEQFF. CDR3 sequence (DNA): TGCAGCGTTGAAGATTCGCTGAATGAGCAGTTCTTC.